A selection of T cell receptor beta chains follows, all from one sample in a study of cytomegalovirus exposure and HLA in healthy donors. Method: immunoSEQ multiplex PCR; TCRdb's copy keeps in-frame clones and lacks some. The table has some 150,000 clones, roughly 75% seen once; the top ten hold under 7.5%. The sequencing input was PBMCs. The receptors here all came from a man in his forties in good health and CMV-seropositive. Both conserved end residues are part of each CDR3. D genes are given only for firm matches. Size values are once, few and many counts, or a class for expanded clones, and some rows have none.

clone_size: .; d_call: .; v_call: TRBV9; j_call: TRBJ2-6; cdr3_aa: CASSGGRATPSGANVLTF; cdr3_nt: TGTGCCAGCAGCGGAGGCAGGGCCACCCCCTCTGGGGCCAACGTCCTGACTTTC
clone_size: few; d_call: TRBD1; v_call: TRBV5-4; j_call: TRBJ1-2; cdr3_aa: CASSLDPTGTNYGYTF; cdr3_nt: TGTGCCAGCAGCTTGGATCCGACAGGGACTAACTATGGCTACACCTTC
clone_size: .; d_call: .; v_call: TRBV5-4; j_call: TRBJ1-2; cdr3_aa: CASSLIDSQDGYTF; cdr3_nt: TGTGCCAGCAGCTTGATTGACAGTCAAGATGGCTACACCTTC
clone_size: .; d_call: .; v_call: TRBV4-2; j_call: TRBJ2-2; cdr3_aa: CASSIRQTTGELFF; cdr3_nt: TGTGCCAGCAGCATCAGGCAGACCACCGGGGAGCTGTTTTTT
clone_size: .; d_call: TRBD1; v_call: TRBV10-3; j_call: TRBJ1-1; cdr3_aa: CAISESRGQGNTEAFF; cdr3_nt: TGTGCCATCAGTGAGTCTCGGGGACAGGGGAACACTGAAGCTTTCTTT
clone_size: .; d_call: .; v_call: TRBV2; j_call: TRBJ1-1; cdr3_aa: CASKGGLATEAFF; cdr3_nt: TGTGCCAGCAAAGGGGGTTTGGCCACTGAAGCTTTCTTT
clone_size: many; d_call: TRBD1; v_call: TRBV4-1; j_call: TRBJ1-5; cdr3_aa: CASSLDDRAYSNQPQHF; cdr3_nt: TGCGCCAGCAGCCTCGATGACAGGGCTTATAGCAATCAGCCCCAGCATTTT
clone_size: .; d_call: .; v_call: TRBV30; j_call: TRBJ1-1; cdr3_aa: CAWSTSLEGMAFF; cdr3_nt: TGTGCCTGGAGTACAAGCTTAGAGGGTATGGCTTTCTTT
clone_size: .; d_call: .; v_call: TRBV25-1; j_call: TRBJ2-3; cdr3_aa: CASSDPFRSSASTDTQYF; cdr3_nt: TGTGCCAGCAGTGACCCCTTCCGTTCTAGTGCGAGCACAGATACGCAGTATTTT
clone_size: .; d_call: .; v_call: TRBV6-5; j_call: TRBJ1-1; cdr3_aa: CASSYSSGGKNTEAFF; cdr3_nt: TGTGCCAGCAGTTACTCGAGCGGCGGGAAGAACACTGAAGCTTTCTTT
clone_size: .; d_call: .; v_call: TRBV4-2; j_call: TRBJ2-1; cdr3_aa: CASSQGLRSGSTYNEQFF; cdr3_nt: TGTGCCAGCAGCCAAGGGTTGCGGAGCGGATCGACTTACAATGAGCAGTTCTTC
clone_size: .; d_call: TRBD1; v_call: TRBV27; j_call: TRBJ1-6; cdr3_aa: CASSLDRGNSPLHF; cdr3_nt: TGTGCCAGCAGTTTAGACAGGGGTAATTCACCCCTCCACTTT
clone_size: .; d_call: TRBD2; v_call: TRBV5-4; j_call: TRBJ2-3; cdr3_aa: CASSFIAGGTDTQYF; cdr3_nt: TGTGCCAGCAGCTTCATAGCGGGGGGCACAGATACGCAGTATTTT
clone_size: .; d_call: TRBD1; v_call: TRBV4-1; j_call: TRBJ2-6; cdr3_aa: CASSFSGQASGANVLTF; cdr3_nt: TGCGCCAGCAGCTTCTCGGGACAGGCTTCCGGGGCCAACGTCCTGACTTTC
clone_size: .; d_call: .; v_call: TRBV5-4; j_call: TRBJ2-3; cdr3_aa: CASMTGNPSTDTQYF; cdr3_nt: TGTGCCAGCATGACCGGGAATCCTAGCACAGATACGCAGTATTTT
clone_size: few; d_call: .; v_call: TRBV5-5; j_call: TRBJ1-1; cdr3_aa: CASSLAGEAFF; cdr3_nt: TGTGCCAGCAGCTTGGCAGGGGAGGCTTTCTTT
clone_size: .; d_call: TRBD1; v_call: TRBV6-5; j_call: TRBJ2-7; cdr3_aa: CASSRGQGTYEQYF; cdr3_nt: TGTGCCAGCAGCCGCGGACAGGGCACCTACGAGCAGTACTTC
clone_size: .; d_call: .; v_call: TRBV10-3; j_call: TRBJ1-2; cdr3_aa: CAISGGGAGYGYTF; cdr3_nt: TGTGCCATCAGTGGTGGAGGGGCTGGCTATGGCTACACCTTC
clone_size: .; d_call: TRBD1; v_call: TRBV6-6; j_call: TRBJ1-3; cdr3_aa: CASSYPGQNSGNTIYF; cdr3_nt: TGTGCCAGCAGTTACCCGGGACAGAACTCTGGAAACACCATATATTTT
clone_size: once; d_call: .; v_call: TRBV25-1; j_call: TRBJ2-3; cdr3_aa: CASRARITDTQYF; cdr3_nt: TGTGCCAGCAGAGCGCGAATTACAGATACGCAGTATTTT
clone_size: .; d_call: TRBD1; v_call: TRBV5-6; j_call: TRBJ2-7; cdr3_aa: CASSGQGSYEQYF; cdr3_nt: TGTGCCAGCAGCGGACAGGGATCCTACGAGCAGTACTTC
clone_size: .; d_call: .; v_call: TRBV10-2; j_call: TRBJ1-1; cdr3_aa: CASSESGGNTEAFF; cdr3_nt: TGCGCCAGCAGTGAGTCAGGGGGAAACACTGAAGCTTTCTTT
clone_size: .; d_call: .; v_call: TRBV10-3; j_call: TRBJ1-2; cdr3_aa: CAIKAGVDFNYGYTF; cdr3_nt: TGTGCCATCAAGGCAGGGGTGGATTTTAACTATGGCTACACCTTC
clone_size: .; d_call: .; v_call: TRBV28; j_call: TRBJ1-6; cdr3_aa: CASSTRDKVTPLHF; cdr3_nt: TGTGCCAGCAGCACCCGGGACAAGGTAACACCCCTCCACTTT
clone_size: .; d_call: TRBD1; v_call: TRBV30; j_call: TRBJ1-5; cdr3_aa: CAWRPGQLFSNQPQHF; cdr3_nt: TGTGCCTGGAGGCCGGGACAGCTATTTAGCAATCAGCCCCAGCATTTT
clone_size: .; d_call: TRBD2; v_call: TRBV7-6; j_call: TRBJ2-2; cdr3_aa: CASSLEIAGLTGELFF; cdr3_nt: TGTGCCAGCAGCTTAGAAATAGCGGGACTCACCGGGGAGCTGTTTTTT
clone_size: .; d_call: .; v_call: TRBV9; j_call: TRBJ1-6; cdr3_aa: CASSVDGSPLHF; cdr3_nt: TGTGCCAGCAGCGTAGACGGGTCACCCCTCCACTTT
clone_size: .; d_call: TRBD1; v_call: TRBV5-1; j_call: TRBJ2-7; cdr3_aa: CASSYNRGPAGEQYF; cdr3_nt: TGCGCCAGCAGCTACAACAGGGGGCCAGCGGGGGAGCAGTACTTC
clone_size: .; d_call: .; v_call: TRBV5-1; j_call: TRBJ2-2; cdr3_aa: CASSGGSANTGELFF; cdr3_nt: TGCGCCAGCAGCGGAGGTAGCGCGAACACCGGGGAGCTGTTTTTT
clone_size: .; d_call: .; v_call: TRBV10-2; j_call: TRBJ2-7; cdr3_aa: CASSTRAYEQYF; cdr3_nt: TGCGCCAGCAGTACTCGCGCCTACGAGCAGTACTTC
clone_size: .; d_call: .; v_call: TRBV5-4; j_call: TRBJ1-4; cdr3_aa: CASSFKSPGSEKLFF; cdr3_nt: TGTGCCAGCAGCTTTAAATCGCCCGGGAGCGAAAAACTGTTTTTT
clone_size: .; d_call: TRBD1; v_call: TRBV29-1; j_call: TRBJ2-6; cdr3_aa: CSVSQGMTGANVLTF; cdr3_nt: TGCAGCGTATCACAGGGGATGACTGGGGCCAACGTCCTGACTTTC
clone_size: .; d_call: TRBD2; v_call: TRBV6-6; j_call: TRBJ2-7; cdr3_aa: CASSYLTSGSGYEQYF; cdr3_nt: TGTGCCAGCAGTTACTTAACTAGCGGGAGCGGCTACGAGCAGTACTTC
clone_size: .; d_call: TRBD1; v_call: TRBV7-9; j_call: TRBJ2-5; cdr3_aa: CASSLGDRGYQETQYF; cdr3_nt: TGTGCCAGCAGCTTAGGGGACAGGGGTTACCAAGAGACCCAGTACTTC
clone_size: .; d_call: .; v_call: TRBV7-9; j_call: TRBJ2-7; cdr3_aa: CASSLVGSHEQYF; cdr3_nt: TGTGCCAGCAGCTTAGTCGGGAGCCACGAGCAGTACTTC
clone_size: .; d_call: TRBD2; v_call: TRBV7-2; j_call: TRBJ2-7; cdr3_aa: CASSRDGTSYEQYF; cdr3_nt: TGTGCCAGCAGCCGAGATGGGACTAGCTACGAGCAGTACTTC
clone_size: .; d_call: .; v_call: TRBV7-9; j_call: TRBJ1-2; cdr3_aa: CASSLDRSYGYTF; cdr3_nt: TGTGCCAGCAGCCTCGACAGGAGCTATGGCTACACCTTC
clone_size: .; d_call: TRBD1; v_call: TRBV11-3; j_call: TRBJ1-5; cdr3_aa: CASSLGTGGNQPQHF; cdr3_nt: TGTGCCAGCAGCTTGGGGACAGGGGGCAATCAGCCCCAGCATTTT
clone_size: few; d_call: TRBD1; v_call: TRBV6-6; j_call: TRBJ1-2; cdr3_aa: CASYPGGTGYTF; cdr3_nt: TGTGCCAGCTACCCAGGGGGTACTGGCTACACCTTC
clone_size: .; d_call: .; v_call: TRBV11-2; j_call: TRBJ2-7; cdr3_aa: CASSLRGGTLAIDEQYF; cdr3_nt: TGTGCCAGCAGCTTGAGGGGGGGGACCCTAGCGATTGACGAGCAGTACTTC
clone_size: .; d_call: TRBD1; v_call: TRBV19; j_call: TRBJ1-1; cdr3_aa: CASIPTGGTEAFF; cdr3_nt: TGTGCCAGTATCCCAACAGGGGGCACTGAAGCTTTCTTT
clone_size: .; d_call: .; v_call: TRBV5-1; j_call: TRBJ2-3; cdr3_aa: CASSLASSADTQYF; cdr3_nt: TGCGCCAGCAGCTTGGCGTCCTCAGCAGATACGCAGTATTTT
clone_size: .; d_call: .; v_call: TRBV2; j_call: TRBJ1-1; cdr3_aa: CASSRVPGLYTEAFF; cdr3_nt: TGTGCCAGCTCCCGGGTCCCAGGGTTGTACACTGAAGCTTTCTTT
clone_size: .; d_call: .; v_call: TRBV5-8; j_call: TRBJ1-2; cdr3_aa: CASSLAGGFSGYTF; cdr3_nt: TGTGCCAGCAGCTTGGCCGGTGGTTTCTCCGGCTACACCTTC
clone_size: .; d_call: .; v_call: TRBV2; j_call: TRBJ1-2; cdr3_aa: CASTPRTATNYGYTF; cdr3_nt: TGTGCCAGCACTCCAAGGACAGCTACTAACTATGGCTACACCTTC
clone_size: .; d_call: TRBD1; v_call: TRBV5-1; j_call: TRBJ2-3; cdr3_aa: CASGPGTGGTDTQYF; cdr3_nt: TGCGCCAGCGGACCCGGGACAGGGGGCACAGATACGCAGTATTTT
clone_size: once; d_call: TRBD1; v_call: TRBV27; j_call: TRBJ1-5; cdr3_aa: CASRPTGGLGNQPQHF; cdr3_nt: TGTGCCAGCAGGCCAACAGGGGGCTTAGGCAATCAGCCCCAGCATTTT
clone_size: .; d_call: TRBD2; v_call: TRBV5-1; j_call: TRBJ2-5; cdr3_aa: CASTWTSGEETQYF; cdr3_nt: TGCGCCAGCACCTGGACTAGCGGGGAAGAGACCCAGTACTTC
clone_size: few; d_call: .; v_call: TRBV6-5; j_call: TRBJ2-7; cdr3_aa: CASSYSEGDEQYF; cdr3_nt: TGTGCCAGCAGTTACTCGGAGGGCGACGAGCAGTACTTC
clone_size: .; d_call: TRBD1; v_call: TRBV4-3; j_call: TRBJ2-1; cdr3_aa: CASSPDTGGLEQFF; cdr3_nt: TGCGCCAGCAGCCCTGACACAGGGGGTCTTGAGCAGTTCTTC
clone_size: .; d_call: .; v_call: TRBV5-6; j_call: TRBJ1-2; cdr3_aa: CASSSDMDSSNYGYTF; cdr3_nt: TGTGCCAGCAGCTCGGATATGGACAGCTCTAACTATGGCTACACCTTC